This is a list of T cell receptor beta chains from one sample in a study of T cells in Graves' hyperthyroidism and ophthalmopathy. TCRdb redid the calling of the multiplex PCR reads with MiXCR, one entry per CDR3 protein. The table lists a few hundred thousand distinct CDR3 sequences, approximately 13% of them singletons. The sample consisted of blood. Receptors were obtained from a woman aged 18-29 years with Graves' hyperthyroidism. Both conserved end residues are part of each CDR3. D genes are given only for firm matches. For some rows the clone size is stated as once, few or many, or as a class when expanded; others skip it.

-,few,TRBJ2-1,TRBV25-1,TGTGCCAGCAGTGAATTGGGCGGAGAGATACCGAATAATGAGCAGTTCTTC,CASSELGGEIPNNEQFF
-,few,TRBJ2-3,TRBV18,TGTGCCAGCTCCTCCGCTCCTAGCACAGATACGCAGTATTTT,CASSSAPSTDTQYF
TRBD1,many,TRBJ1-5,TRBV6-2/TRBV6-3,TGTGCCAGCAGTTACGGGACAGGGGGCGGACAGCCCCAGCATTTT,CASSYGTGGGQPQHF
TRBD1,few,TRBJ1-4,TRBV5-1,TGCGCCAGCAGCTTGGGACAGGGGGCGCCTAGCGAAAAACTGTTTTTT,CASSLGQGAPSEKLFF
TRBD2,-,TRBJ2-7,TRBV7-6,TGTGCCAGCAGTCAACGAAAAGCGGGACTAGCGACCGATTACGAGCAGTACTTC,CASSQRKAGLATDYEQYF
-,many,TRBJ2-1,TRBV7-9,TGTGCCAGCAGCTTAGCCGGAAGGGGCCTCTCCTACAATGAGCAGTTCTTC,CASSLAGRGLSYNEQFF
TRBD1,many,TRBJ2-7,TRBV15,TGTGCCACCAGCGTCAGGGACAGAAGCGAGCAGTACTTC,CATSVRDRSEQYF
TRBD2,few,TRBJ2-2,TRBV28,TGTGCCAGCAGTTTACTACCGGGAGGGAGAACCGGGGAGCTGTTTTTT,CASSLLPGGRTGELFF
-,-,TRBJ2-7,TRBV20-1,TGCAGTGCTAGAGCCGACTACGAGCAGTACTTC,CSARADYEQYF
-,many,TRBJ1-1,TRBV6-5,TGTGCCAGCAGTTACTCCTACAGGAACACTGAAGCTTTCTTT,CASSYSYRNTEAFF
TRBD1,many,TRBJ2-5,TRBV20-1,TGCAGTGCAGGACAGGACGGCAAAGAGACCCAGTACTTC,CSAGQDGKETQYF
-,-,TRBJ2-5,TRBV4-2,TGTGCCAGCAGCCAGGGCATGGGAGTCGCAGAGACCCAGTACTTC,CASSQGMGVAETQYF
-,many,TRBJ2-2,TRBV6-1,TGTGCCAGCAGTGGACTAGGAGGGACCGGGGAGCTGTTTTTT,CASSGLGGTGELFF
-,few,TRBJ2-1,TRBV7-3,TGTGCCAGCAGTCCTCCGCCAAATGAGCAGTTCTTC,CASSPPPNEQFF
-,-,TRBJ2-2,TRBV11-3,TGTGCCAGCAGCAACGGACTATTCGGGGAGCTGTTTTTT,CASSNGLFGELFF
-,many,TRBJ2-1,TRBV27,TGTGCCAGCAGTTTAAAACCCATCAGCTCCTACAATGAGCAGTTCTTC,CASSLKPISSYNEQFF
-,many,TRBJ1-2,TRBV28,TGTGCCAGCATCCAGCAACGATCAAACTATGGCTACACCTTC,CASIQQRSNYGYTF
TRBD2,few,TRBJ2-5,TRBV11-2,TGTGCCAGCAGCTTAGAAGGACTAGCGGGAGGTTACGAGACCCAGTACTTC,CASSLEGLAGGYETQYF
-,many,TRBJ2-1,TRBV18,TGTGCCAGCTCACCAGCCACAGCCGGGGAGCAGTTCTTC,CASSPATAGEQFF
TRBD2,many,TRBJ2-7,TRBV6-1,TGTGCCAGCAGTAACCTAGCGGGAGACTCCTACGAGCAGTACTTC,CASSNLAGDSYEQYF